Reported below is one T cell receptor (beta chain). One end of the junction varies from germline; a read error may be responsible. Different DNA sequences within this sample yield the same CDR3. The CDR3 has 15 residues. CDR1 and CDR2 (germline): SGHTS, YDEGEE. This sample is part of a study of cytomegalovirus exposure and HLA in healthy donors. The study ran its PCR with 60 Vbeta and 13 Jbeta primers. Generated by immunoSEQ multiplex PCR, the TCRdb table keeps only in-frame clones and is missing some. The sample has more than 200,000 clones, roughly 68% seen once; the top ten hold around 3%. The V gene is TRBV5-8, the J gene TRBJ1-4, with 9 nucleotides matching TRBD1. Specimen: PBMCs. The receptor was derived from a man aged 40-49 years in good health and CMV-seropositive. CDR3 DNA: TGTGCCAGCAGCCTCTCTGGACAGGGGAATGAAAAGCTGTTTTTT. This translates into CASSLSGQGNEKLFF.